The clone carrying this T cell receptor beta chain has a count of ten or more. The antigen is unknown. Using RNA transcripts as the source, TCR beta CDR3 regions were amplified. The HTBI primer set drove a first-round RT-PCR of the TCR CDR3. TCRdb independently ran MiXCR on the multiplex PCR reads; one entry per CDR3 protein. The sample has 300,000 to 450,000 distinct CDR3 sequences, less than 15% seen once; the top ten hold around a tenth. The sample belongs to a study of T cells in Graves' hyperthyroidism and ophthalmopathy. Roughly 9.1 ml of fresh peripheral blood supplied the PBMCs. Study-wide results and limits: The model predicted ophthalmopathy a median around 6 months before onset.

The sequence was obtained from a woman aged 18-35 years with Graves' hyperthyroidism. Sequencing was done on a sample of blood.

The CDR3 DNA follows: TGTGCCAGCAGACAAACGGGGGACCCTAGAGTGGATACGCAGTATTTT. Its translation is CASRQTGDPRVDTQYF. V and J are TRBV2 and TRBJ2-3; D possibly corresponds to TRBD2 (6 bases). The CDR3 loop spans 16 amino acids. CDR1 SNHLY and CDR2 FYNNEI come from the germline V gene. Trimming pared 6 bases from V and 6 bases from J, leaving 22 bases between. Full variable domain (rest looked up from reference TRBV2 and TRBJ2-3): EPEVTQTPSHQVTQMGQEVILRCVPISNHLYFYWYRQILGQKVEFLVSFYNNEISEKSEIFDDQFSVERPDGSNFTLKIRSTKLEDSAMYFCASRQTGDPRVDTQYFGPGTRLTVL.